Listed below are T cell receptor beta chains from one sample, sequenced in a study of blood T cell repertoires in COVID-19. The data were produced by immunoSEQ multiplex PCR, yet TCRdb's version contains in-frame clones alone and is incomplete. The top ten hold 1% to 1.5% of the sample, which has a few hundred thousand clones, more than 70% seen once. The specimen was peripheral blood. The receptors were gathered from a woman aged 45-65 years with acute or convalescent COVID-19. CDR3s include the opening cysteine and the closing phenylalanine or tryptophan. The D gene is left open where the match is weak. A row's size may be missing; if present it is once, few, many or a size class.

. | TRBJ1-4 | . | TRBV18 | TGTGCCAGCTCACCGAGGGCAGGGGATGAAAAACTGTTTTTT | CASSPRAGDEKLFF
. | TRBJ1-1 | . | TRBV5-1 | TGCGCCAGCAGCTCAGGGATTTACACTGAAGCTTTCTTT | CASSSGIYTEAFF
. | TRBJ2-2 | TRBD1 | TRBV10-2 | TGCGCCAGCAGTGATGGGGACAGGGCTTTCGGGGAGCTGTTTTTT | CASSDGDRAFGELFF
. | TRBJ2-5 | TRBD1 | TRBV7-9 | TGTGCCAGCAGCTCTGGACAGGGGGAGGAGACCCAGTACTTC | CASSSGQGEETQYF
. | TRBJ1-4 | . | TRBV3-1/TRBV3-2 | TGTGCCAGCAGCCAAGTTGGGGCGAGGAGTGAAAAACTGTTTTTT | CASSQVGARSEKLFF
. | TRBJ2-7 | . | TRBV9 | TGTGCCAGCAGCGTAGGAACAGAACCCTCCTACGAGCAGTACTTC | CASSVGTEPSYEQYF
. | TRBJ1-4 | . | TRBV14 | TGTGCCAGCAGCCAAGGAGGGAGGATCCAGGAAAAACTGTTTTTT | CASSQGGRIQEKLFF
. | TRBJ2-7 | . | TRBV9 | TGTGCCAGCAGTGGCAGGACCTACGAGCAGTACTTC | CASSGRTYEQYF
. | TRBJ1-2 | . | TRBV25-1 | TGTGCCAGCAGTGAAAGACAGGCCAACTATGGCTACACCTTC | CASSERQANYGYTF
. | TRBJ1-1 | . | TRBV5-4 | TGTGCCAGCAGCTCTCCGGGACAAACGAACACTGAAGCTTTCTTT | CASSSPGQTNTEAFF
. | TRBJ1-5 | TRBD1 | TRBV18 | TGTGCCAGCTCACAGACAGGGGGGAATCAGCCCCAGCATTTT | CASSQTGGNQPQHF
. | TRBJ1-2 | . | TRBV28 | TGTGCCAGCAGTTTCGGGGATAGGTATGGCTACACCTTC | CASSFGDRYGYTF
. | TRBJ2-2 | . | TRBV2 | TGTGCCAGCAGTGAAGTACGGGAGTGGTCCGGGGAGCTGTTTTTT | CASSEVREWSGELFF
. | TRBJ2-7 | TRBD2 | TRBV30 | TGTGCCTGGAGTGGGGCGGGAGGTCTAAACGAGCAGTACTTC | CAWSGAGGLNEQYF
. | TRBJ1-3 | . | TRBV18 | TGTGCCAGCTCGCCGAGTTTCACCCTGGGAAACACCATATATTTT | CASSPSFTLGNTIYF
few | TRBJ1-1 | TRBD1 | TRBV5-1 | TGCGCCAGCAGCGGGGACAGGGTCTCTGAAGCTTTCTTT | CASSGDRVSEAFF
. | TRBJ1-1 | . | TRBV19 | TGTGCCAGTAGTCGTTCAGGGAACACTGAAGCTTTCTTT | CASSRSGNTEAFF